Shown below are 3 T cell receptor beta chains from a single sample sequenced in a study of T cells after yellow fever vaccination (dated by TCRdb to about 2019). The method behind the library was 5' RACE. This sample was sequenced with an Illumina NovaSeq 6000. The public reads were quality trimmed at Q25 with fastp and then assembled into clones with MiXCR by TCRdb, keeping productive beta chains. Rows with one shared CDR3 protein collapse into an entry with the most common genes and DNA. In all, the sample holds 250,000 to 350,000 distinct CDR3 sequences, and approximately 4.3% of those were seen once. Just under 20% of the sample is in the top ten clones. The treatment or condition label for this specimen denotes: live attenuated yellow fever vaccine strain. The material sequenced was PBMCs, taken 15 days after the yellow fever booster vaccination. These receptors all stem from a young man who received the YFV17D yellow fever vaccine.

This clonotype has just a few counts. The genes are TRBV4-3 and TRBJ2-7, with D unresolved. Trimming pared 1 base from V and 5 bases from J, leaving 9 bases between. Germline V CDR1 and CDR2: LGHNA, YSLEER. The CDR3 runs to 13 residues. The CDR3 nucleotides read TGCGCCAGCAGCCAAGGAGAGTTTAACGAGCAGTACTTC. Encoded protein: CASSQGEFNEQYF.

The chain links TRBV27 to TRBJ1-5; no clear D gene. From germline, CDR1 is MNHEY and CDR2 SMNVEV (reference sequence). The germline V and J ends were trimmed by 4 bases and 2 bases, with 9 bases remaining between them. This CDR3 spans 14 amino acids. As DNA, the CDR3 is TGTGCCAGCAGTTCGGGCCGAGGCAATCAGCCCCAGCATTTT. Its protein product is CASSSGRGNQPQHF.

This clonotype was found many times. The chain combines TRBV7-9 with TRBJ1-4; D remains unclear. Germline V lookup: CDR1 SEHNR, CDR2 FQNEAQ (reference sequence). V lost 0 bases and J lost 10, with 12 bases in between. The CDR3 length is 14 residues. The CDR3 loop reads CASSLAEGSVKLFF. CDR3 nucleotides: TGTGCCAGCAGCTTAGCGGAAGGGTCTGTAAAACTGTTTTTT.